Included here is one T cell receptor beta chain sequence, with context. The antigen is not known. These data come from a study of OX40 agonist ivuxolimab in advanced cancers. Whole-study context: Hepatocellular carcinoma, melanoma, renal cell or head and neck cancer affected the dose-escalation patients. Three patients had partial responses: one hepatocellular carcinoma, two cutaneous melanoma.

Germline trimming cut 4 bases from V and 7 bases from J; bases unmatched to any gene: 5. The CDR3 extends over 15 amino acids. Germline CDR1 reads SGHDT; CDR2 reads YYEEEE. Overall study findings and caveats: Mean expanded clone counts were higher in CD8+ than CD4+ T cells. Among the lowest peripheral clonal expansion occurred in 0.1-3.0 mg/kg partial responders.

The table came from immunoSEQ multiplex PCR; TCRdb's copy has only in-frame clones and leaves some out. The table lists 35,000 to 50,000 clones, approximately 90% of them singletons, with about 12% in the top ten. The sequenced sample was CD4+ or CD8+ T cells sorted from blood, obtained in a trial of the OX40 agonist ivuxolimab. This sequence was found in an adult with an advanced solid tumor such as melanoma, head and neck, liver or kidney cancer. The J gene is TRBJ1-6, the V gene TRBV5-6, with TRBD1 identical over 10 bases. The CDR3 loop reads CASSQGTGVNSPLHF. The CDR3 DNA reads as TGTGCCAGCAGCCAGGGGACAGGGGTGAATTCACCCCTCCACTTT.